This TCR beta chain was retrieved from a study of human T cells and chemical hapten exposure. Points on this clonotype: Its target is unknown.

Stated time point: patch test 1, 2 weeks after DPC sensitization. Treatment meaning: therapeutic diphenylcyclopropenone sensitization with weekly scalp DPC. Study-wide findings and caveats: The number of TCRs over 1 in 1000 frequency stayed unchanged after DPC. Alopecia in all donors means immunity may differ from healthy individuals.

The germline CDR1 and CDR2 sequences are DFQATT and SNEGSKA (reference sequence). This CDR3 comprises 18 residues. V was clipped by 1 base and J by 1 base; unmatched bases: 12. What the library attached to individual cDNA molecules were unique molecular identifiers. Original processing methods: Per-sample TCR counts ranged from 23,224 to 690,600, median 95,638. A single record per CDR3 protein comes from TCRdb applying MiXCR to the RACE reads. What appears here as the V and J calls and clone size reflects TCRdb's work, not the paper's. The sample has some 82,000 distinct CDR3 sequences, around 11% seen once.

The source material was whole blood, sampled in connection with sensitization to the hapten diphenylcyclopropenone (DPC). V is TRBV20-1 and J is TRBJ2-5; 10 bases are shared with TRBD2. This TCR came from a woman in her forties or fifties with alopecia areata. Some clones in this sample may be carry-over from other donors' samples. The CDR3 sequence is CSARGMGLAGATQETQYF. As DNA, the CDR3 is TGCAGTGCTAGAGGGATGGGCCTAGCGGGGGCCACCCAAGAGACCCAGTACTTC.